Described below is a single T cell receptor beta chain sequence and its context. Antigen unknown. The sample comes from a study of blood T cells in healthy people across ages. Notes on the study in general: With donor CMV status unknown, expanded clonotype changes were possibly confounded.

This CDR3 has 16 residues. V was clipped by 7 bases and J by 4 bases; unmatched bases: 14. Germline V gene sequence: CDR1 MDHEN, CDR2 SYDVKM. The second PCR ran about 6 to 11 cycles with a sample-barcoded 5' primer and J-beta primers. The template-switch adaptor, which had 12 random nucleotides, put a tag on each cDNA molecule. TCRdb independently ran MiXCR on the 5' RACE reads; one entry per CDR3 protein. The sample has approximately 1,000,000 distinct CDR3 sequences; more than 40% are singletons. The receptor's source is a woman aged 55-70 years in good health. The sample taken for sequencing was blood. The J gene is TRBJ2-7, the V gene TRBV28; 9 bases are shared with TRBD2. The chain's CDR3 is CASNQFSGSGPYEQYF. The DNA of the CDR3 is TGTGCCAGCAACCAGTTTAGCGGGAGCGGCCCATACGAGCAGTACTTC. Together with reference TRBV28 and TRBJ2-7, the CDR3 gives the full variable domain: DVKVTQSSRYLVKRTGEKVFLECVQDMDHENMFWYRQDPGLGLRLIYFSYDVKMKEKGDIPEGYSVSREKKERFSLILESASTNQTSMYLCASNQFSGSGPYEQYFGPGTRLTVT.